This record covers a single T cell receptor beta chain. These data are taken from a study of control samples from healthy donors and cancer patients. TCRdb's copy holds only in-frame clones and misses some; the assay was immunoSEQ multiplex PCR. This table holds tens of thousands of clones, around four fifths found once. Germline V gives CDR1 MRHNA, CDR2 SNTAGT. This CDR3 spans 13 amino acids. Between the trimmed V and J ends, which lost 11 bases and 7 bases, there was a span of 15 bases. The sequence came from a woman between 50 and 59 years old with lung cancer. The V and J genes are TRBV6-4 and TRBJ1-6, with a weak D call TRBD1 (5 bases). Source material: PBMCs. In nucleotides, the CDR3 is TGTGCCGACAGTCCAGGGAGCAATTCACCCCTCCACTTT. Amino acid sequence: CADSPGSNSPLHF.